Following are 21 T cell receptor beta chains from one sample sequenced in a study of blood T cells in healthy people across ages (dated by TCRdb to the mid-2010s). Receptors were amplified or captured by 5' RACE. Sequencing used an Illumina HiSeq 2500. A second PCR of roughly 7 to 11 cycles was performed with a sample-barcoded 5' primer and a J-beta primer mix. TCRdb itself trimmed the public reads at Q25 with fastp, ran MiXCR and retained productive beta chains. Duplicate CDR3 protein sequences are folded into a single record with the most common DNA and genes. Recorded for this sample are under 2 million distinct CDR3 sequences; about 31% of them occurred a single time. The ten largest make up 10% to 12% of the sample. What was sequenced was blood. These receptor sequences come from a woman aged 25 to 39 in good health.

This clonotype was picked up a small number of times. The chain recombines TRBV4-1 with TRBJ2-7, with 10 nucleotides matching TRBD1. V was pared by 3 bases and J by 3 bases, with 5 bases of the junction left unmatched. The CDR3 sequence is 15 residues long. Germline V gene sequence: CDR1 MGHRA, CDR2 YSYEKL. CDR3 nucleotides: TGCGCCAGCAGCCACGACCGGACAGGGGGCTACGAGCAGTACTTC. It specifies CASSHDRTGGYEQYF.

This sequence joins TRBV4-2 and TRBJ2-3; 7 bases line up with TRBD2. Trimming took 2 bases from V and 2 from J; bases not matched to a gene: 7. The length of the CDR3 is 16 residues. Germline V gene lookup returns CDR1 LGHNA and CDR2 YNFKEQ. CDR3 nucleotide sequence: TGTGCCAGCAGCCAACGGGCTAGCGGCTACACAGATACGCAGTATTTT. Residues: CASSQRASGYTDTQYF.

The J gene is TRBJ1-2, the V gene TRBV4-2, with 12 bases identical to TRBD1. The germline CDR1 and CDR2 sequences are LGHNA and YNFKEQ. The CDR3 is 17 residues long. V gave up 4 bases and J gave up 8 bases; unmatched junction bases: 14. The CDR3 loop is CASSPAQGQGAGEGYTF. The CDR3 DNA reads TGTGCCAGCAGCCCAGCTCAGGGACAGGGGGCAGGAGAAGGCTACACCTTC.

Here the CDR3 reads CASSVGGHSYDRTQYF. For the CDR3, the DNA is TGTGCCAGCAGCGTAGGGGGACACTCCTATGATAGGACCCAGTACTTC. The gene calls are TRBV9 and TRBJ2-5; D possibly corresponds to TRBD1 (6 bases). The V and J ends lost 0 bases and 7 bases respectively, with 19 bases between them. Looked up from germline, CDR1 is SGDLS and CDR2 is YYNGEE. This CDR3 is built from 16 residues.

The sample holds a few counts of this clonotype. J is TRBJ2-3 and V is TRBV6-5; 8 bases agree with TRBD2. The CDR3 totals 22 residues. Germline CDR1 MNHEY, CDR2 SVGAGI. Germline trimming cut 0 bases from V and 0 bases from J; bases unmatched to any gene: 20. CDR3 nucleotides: TGTGCCAGCAGTTACTCGAGACGCGGGGGGCTTGCTCTTCCTAATAGCACAGATACGCAGTATTTT. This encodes CASSYSRRGGLALPNSTDTQYF.

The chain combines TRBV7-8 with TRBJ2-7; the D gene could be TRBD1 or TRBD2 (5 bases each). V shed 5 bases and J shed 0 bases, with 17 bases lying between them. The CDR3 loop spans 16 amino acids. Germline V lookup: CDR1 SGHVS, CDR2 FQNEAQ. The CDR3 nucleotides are TGTGCCAGCAGCGTCGGTCCGGGACGGAGCTCCTACGAGCAGTACTTC. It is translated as CASSVGPGRSSYEQYF.

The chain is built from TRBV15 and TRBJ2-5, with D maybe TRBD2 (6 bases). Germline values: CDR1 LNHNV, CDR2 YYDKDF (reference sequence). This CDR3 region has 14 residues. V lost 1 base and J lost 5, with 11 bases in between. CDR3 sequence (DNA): TGTGCCACCAGCAGAGTTCGGGGACTCGAGACCCAGTACTTC. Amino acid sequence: CATSRVRGLETQYF.

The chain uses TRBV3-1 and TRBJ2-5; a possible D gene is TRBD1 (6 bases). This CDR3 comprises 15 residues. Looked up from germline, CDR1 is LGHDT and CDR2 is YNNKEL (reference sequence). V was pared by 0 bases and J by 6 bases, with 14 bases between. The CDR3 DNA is TGTGCCAGCAGCCAAGAAGGGAACAGGGTAAAGACCCAGTACTTC. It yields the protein CASSQEGNRVKTQYF.

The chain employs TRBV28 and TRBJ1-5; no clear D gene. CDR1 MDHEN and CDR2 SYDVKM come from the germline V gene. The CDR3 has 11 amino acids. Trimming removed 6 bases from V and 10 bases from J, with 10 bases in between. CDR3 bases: TGTGCCAGCAGACTTGTAGGCCCCCAGCATTTT. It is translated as CASRLVGPQHF.

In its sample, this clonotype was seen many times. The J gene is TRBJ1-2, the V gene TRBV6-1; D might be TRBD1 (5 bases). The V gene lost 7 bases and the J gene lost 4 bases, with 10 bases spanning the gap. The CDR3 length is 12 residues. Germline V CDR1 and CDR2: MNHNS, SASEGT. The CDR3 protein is CASTTAPYGYTF. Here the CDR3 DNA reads TGTGCCAGCACGACAGCACCCTATGGCTACACCTTC.

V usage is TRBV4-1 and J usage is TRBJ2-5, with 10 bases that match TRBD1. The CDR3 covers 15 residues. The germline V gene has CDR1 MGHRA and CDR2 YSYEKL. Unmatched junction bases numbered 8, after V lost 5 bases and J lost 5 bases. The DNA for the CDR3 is TGCGCCAGCAGCATGAGACAGGGGGCTTGGGAGACCCAGTACTTC. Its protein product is CASSMRQGAWETQYF.

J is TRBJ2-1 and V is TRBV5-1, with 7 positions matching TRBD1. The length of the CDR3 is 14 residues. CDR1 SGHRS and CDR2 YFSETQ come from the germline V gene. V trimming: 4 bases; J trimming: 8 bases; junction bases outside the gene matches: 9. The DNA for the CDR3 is TGCGCCAGCAGCGCAACCGGGACAGATCATGAGCAGTTCTTC. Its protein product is CASSATGTDHEQFF.

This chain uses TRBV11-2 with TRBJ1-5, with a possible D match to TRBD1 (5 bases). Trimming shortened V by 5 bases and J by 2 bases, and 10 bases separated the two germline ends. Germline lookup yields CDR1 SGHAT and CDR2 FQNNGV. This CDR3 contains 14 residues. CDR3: CASSDGAGNQPQHF. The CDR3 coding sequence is TGTGCCAGCAGCGATGGGGCAGGCAATCAGCCCCAGCATTTT.

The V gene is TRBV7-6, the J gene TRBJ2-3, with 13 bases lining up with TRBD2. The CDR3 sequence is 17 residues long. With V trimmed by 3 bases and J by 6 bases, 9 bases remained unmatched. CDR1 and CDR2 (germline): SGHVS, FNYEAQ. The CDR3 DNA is TGTGCCAGCAGCTTCGCCCGACTAGCGGGAGGTGGTGATACGCAGTATTTT. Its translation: CASSFARLAGGGDTQYF.

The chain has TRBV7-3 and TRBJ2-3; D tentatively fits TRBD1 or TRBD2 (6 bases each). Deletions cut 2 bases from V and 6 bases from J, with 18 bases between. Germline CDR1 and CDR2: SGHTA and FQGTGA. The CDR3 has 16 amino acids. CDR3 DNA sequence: TGTGCCAGCAGCTTAGGGGGAAGGGGGGAGGTGGATACGCAGTATTTT. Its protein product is CASSLGGRGEVDTQYF.

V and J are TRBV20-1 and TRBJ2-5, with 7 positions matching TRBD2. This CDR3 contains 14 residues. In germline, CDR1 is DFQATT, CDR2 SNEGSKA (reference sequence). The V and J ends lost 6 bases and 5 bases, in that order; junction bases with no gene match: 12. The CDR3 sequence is CSANSGEGHETQYF. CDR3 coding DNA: TGCAGTGCCAACAGCGGGGAGGGCCATGAGACCCAGTACTTC.

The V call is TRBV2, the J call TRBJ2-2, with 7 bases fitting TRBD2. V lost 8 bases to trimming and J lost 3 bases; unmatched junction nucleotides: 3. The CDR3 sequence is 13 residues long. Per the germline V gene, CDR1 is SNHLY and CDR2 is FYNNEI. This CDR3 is CASGGRDTGELFF. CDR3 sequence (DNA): TGTGCCAGCGGTGGGAGGGACACCGGGGAGCTGTTTTTT.

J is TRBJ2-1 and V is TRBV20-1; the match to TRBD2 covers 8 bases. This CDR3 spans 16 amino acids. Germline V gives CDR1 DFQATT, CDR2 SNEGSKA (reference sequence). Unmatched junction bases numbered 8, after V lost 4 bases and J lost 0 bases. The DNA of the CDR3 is TGCAGTGCTAATAGCGGGAAGGCGTTCTCCTACAATGAGCAGTTCTTC. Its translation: CSANSGKAFSYNEQFF.

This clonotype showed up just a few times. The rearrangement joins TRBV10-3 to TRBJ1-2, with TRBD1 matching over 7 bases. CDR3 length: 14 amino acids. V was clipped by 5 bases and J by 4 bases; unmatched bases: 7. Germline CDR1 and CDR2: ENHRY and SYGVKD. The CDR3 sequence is CAISPGQLSYGYTF. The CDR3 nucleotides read TGTGCCATCAGTCCGGGACAGTTGTCCTATGGCTACACCTTC.

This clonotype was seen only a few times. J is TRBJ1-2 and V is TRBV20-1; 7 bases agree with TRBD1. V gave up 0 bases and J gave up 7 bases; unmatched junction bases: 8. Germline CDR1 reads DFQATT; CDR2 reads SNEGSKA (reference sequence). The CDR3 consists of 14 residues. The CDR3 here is CSARETRGKGGYTF. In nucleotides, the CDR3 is TGCAGTGCTAGAGAGACCAGGGGGAAAGGTGGCTACACCTTC.

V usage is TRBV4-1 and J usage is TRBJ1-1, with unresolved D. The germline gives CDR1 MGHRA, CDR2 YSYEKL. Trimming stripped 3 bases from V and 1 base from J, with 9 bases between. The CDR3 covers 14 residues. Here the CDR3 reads CASSHSLGNTEAFF. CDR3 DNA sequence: TGCGCCAGCAGCCACTCGCTGGGGAACACTGAAGCTTTCTTT.